This T cell receptor (beta chain) came from a study of technical replicates of blood from a handful of donors (TCRdb year 2017). The CDR3 runs 16 residues from the cysteine to the phenylalanine. The CDR3 DNA has 48 bases and is translated from base 1. Trimming leaves V shorter by 2 bases and J shorter by 4 bases, with the junction holding 8 bases beyond the gene matches. The germline V gene encodes CDR1 SGHTS and CDR2 YDEGEE. The library was made by the immunoSEQ multiplex PCR assay. TCRdb provides this immuneACCESS table in a form limited to in-frame rearrangements. Some clones are lacking; in checked studies, under half of them reflect an unresolved V gene, and why the rest are absent is not known. The sample table lists about 100,000 clones, 85% to 95% of them with a count of one. Of the sample, 0.34% is held by the ten largest clones. Comments on this clone: Which antigen it targets is not known. Base qualities are missing; no much larger clone stands one base away.

Sequenced: T cells isolated from PBMCs. The sequence derives from a human donor in good health. The chain is assembled from TRBV5-8 and TRBJ2-3, with 9 bases in between that match TRBD2. The CDR3: CASSFTAGGGADTQYF. In nucleotides, the sequence is TGTGCCAGCAGCTTTACGGCGGGAGGGGGGGCAGATACGCAGTATTTT. Reference TRBV5-8 and TRBJ2-3 genes cover what lies past the CDR3, so the full variable domain is EAGVTQSPTHLIKTRGQQATLRCSPISGHTSVYWYQQALGLGLQFLLWYDEGEERNRGNFPPRFSGRQFPNYSSELNVNALELEDSALYLCASSFTAGGGADTQYFGPGTRLTVL.